This T cell receptor beta chain was sequenced in a study of PD-1 blockade in mismatch repair-deficient tumors (dated by TCRdb to about 2017). For context, the study as a whole: Between late 2013 and 2016, 75 to 95 consecutive patients with some 12 mismatch repair-deficient cancer types, all previously treated and progressing, were enrolled in the trial. Tumor-associated T cell clones in the peripheral blood of patients responding to PD-1 blockade were tracked using deep sequencing of TCR CDR3 regions. Broad study findings and their caveats: Tumor-resident clones, often undetectable in blood before treatment, expanded rapidly after pembrolizumab and then contracted, generally before radiologic responses.

Mismatch repair deficiency was established in every enrolled patient by polymerase chain reaction or immunohistochemistry. TCR sequencing was carried out for three patients who responded to pembrolizumab therapy. The phase II trial prospectively evaluated PD-1 blockade with pembrolizumab in advanced mismatch repair-deficient cancers, independent of tissue of origin. Peripheral blood T cell samples were serially collected before and at multiple times after PD-1 blockade was started. The timing of each blood sample was reported as weeks after the first dose of pembrolizumab. The library was produced with the immunoSEQ multiplex PCR assay. As stored in TCRdb, this immuneACCESS dataset retains in-frame rearrangements with V and J assigned. A fraction of the clones does not appear; measured against another copy, unresolved V genes explain less than half of the discrepancy, and the remainder lacks a known reason. The sample table holds under 150,000 clones, of which 86% were seen once. About 13% of the sample is held by the ten biggest clonotypes.

Reading from cysteine to phenylalanine, the CDR3 counts 15 amino acids. Of the read, only the CDR3 DNA is kept; its 45 bases are in frame from base 1. V is pruned by 2 bases and J by 2 bases, leaving 3 bases of the junction without a gene match. Sequences LNHDA (CDR1) and SQIVND (CDR2) are obtained from the germline V gene (reference sequence). Note on this clone: The target of this receptor is not known. There are no base qualities to consult, and no much larger clone falls within one base.

The material sequenced was peripheral blood, taken 44 weeks after starting pembrolizumab. This sequence uses TRBV19 and TRBJ2-7; 10 central nucleotides agree with TRBD2. The clonotype comes from an adult with mismatch repair-deficient cancer. The CDR3 here reads CASSISAGGTYEQYF. The DNA is as follows: TGTGCCAGTAGTATATCAGCGGGAGGGACCTACGAGCAGTACTTC.